These T cell receptor beta chains were read from a single sample in a study of blood T cells in healthy people across ages. TCRdb processed the 5' RACE reads anew with MiXCR; each CDR3 protein has one entry. The sample carries 450,000 to 700,000 distinct CDR3 sequences, 27% recorded once. The material sequenced was blood. Receptors originate from a woman aged 70-85 years in good health. The CDR3 runs from the conserved cysteine through the conserved F or W. The D gene is left open where the match is weak. Clone size is given for some rows only: seen once, a few or many times, or a class if the clone is expanded.

-	TRBV5-6	TRBJ2-6	-	CASSVQHSGANVLTF	TGTGCCAGCAGCGTACAGCACTCTGGGGCCAACGTCCTGACTTTC
TRBD1	TRBV4-3	TRBJ1-6	many	CASSQELAGGNSPLHF	TGCGCCAGCAGCCAAGAATTGGCAGGGGGGAATTCACCCCTCCACTTT
-	TRBV5-1	TRBJ2-7	-	CASSLQGPTNEQYF	TGCGCCAGCAGCTTACAGGGCCCAACTAACGAGCAGTACTTC
TRBD1	TRBV5-1	TRBJ1-4	-	CASSSSGTGGEKLFF	TGCGCCAGCAGCTCCTCCGGGACAGGGGGGGAAAAACTGTTTTTT
-	TRBV12-3/TRBV12-4	TRBJ2-3	-	CASRVGADTQYF	TGTGCCAGCAGAGTGGGGGCCGATACGCAGTATTTT
TRBD1	TRBV3-1	TRBJ2-5	-	CASRVGQGKETQYF	TGTGCCAGCCGTGTTGGACAGGGAAAAGAGACCCAGTACTTC
-	TRBV7-2	TRBJ2-1	-	CASSLADVLGYNEQFF	TGTGCCAGCAGCTTAGCGGACGTCCTGGGGTACAATGAGCAGTTCTTC
TRBD1	TRBV20-1	TRBJ2-7	-	CSVGTGNEQYF	TGCAGTGTCGGGACAGGGAACGAGCAGTACTTC
TRBD2	TRBV7-8	TRBJ2-1	-	CASRPPGTSALEQFF	TGTGCCAGCAGGCCACCCGGGACTAGCGCCCTTGAGCAGTTCTTC
TRBD1	TRBV6-5	TRBJ1-2	-	CVSSYYGQGSNNGYTF	TGTGTCAGCAGTTACTATGGACAGGGCTCTAACAATGGCTACACCTTC
-	TRBV12-5	TRBJ2-6	few	CASGPGHSGANVLTF	TGTGCTAGTGGTCCCGGCCACTCTGGGGCCAACGTCCTGACTTTC
-	TRBV7-2	TRBJ1-2	few	CASSSSRDGGYTF	TGTGCCAGCAGCTCCTCCAGGGATGGGGGCTACACCTTC
-	TRBV7-2	TRBJ1-1	-	CASSPRTSGTTEAFF	TGTGCCAGCAGCCCCAGGACCTCAGGGACCACTGAAGCTTTCTTT
-	TRBV20-1	TRBJ1-2	-	CSARDNPDGYTF	TGCAGTGCTAGAGATAACCCGGATGGCTACACCTTC
-	TRBV20-1	TRBJ1-5	-	CSAQRGQPSNQPQHF	TGCAGTGCTCAGCGCGGACAGCCTAGCAATCAGCCCCAGCATTTT
-	TRBV20-1	TRBJ1-6	-	CSAKRQDYNSPLHF	TGCAGTGCTAAGCGACAGGACTATAATTCACCCCTCCACTTT
-	TRBV7-3	TRBJ2-5	few	CASSPGHGQETQYF	TGTGCCAGCAGCCCCGGACACGGCCAAGAGACCCAGTACTTC
-	TRBV3-1	TRBJ2-7	few	CASSQDRSYRDYEQYF	TGTGCCAGCAGCCAAGATCGCTCATACAGGGACTACGAGCAGTACTTC
-	TRBV7-2	TRBJ2-3	-	CASSLKVRGTDTQYF	TGTGCCAGCAGCTTAAAGGTCAGGGGTACAGATACGCAGTATTTT
-	TRBV11-3	TRBJ1-1	few	CASSLLGQGYTEAFF	TGTGCCAGCAGCCTACTGGGTCAGGGCTACACTGAAGCTTTCTTT
TRBD1	TRBV12-3/TRBV12-4	TRBJ1-2	-	CASSPFQGVGYTF	TGTGCCAGCAGCCCCTTCCAGGGGGTCGGCTACACCTTC
-	TRBV2	TRBJ1-1	-	CASRVDRRATEAFF	TGTGCCAGCAGGGTAGACAGGAGGGCCACTGAAGCTTTCTTT
TRBD1	TRBV20-1	TRBJ2-1	many	CSALQTGAFYNEQFF	TGCAGTGCCCTGCAGACAGGGGCCTTTTACAATGAGCAGTTCTTC
TRBD2	TRBV20-1	TRBJ2-5	few	CSAPDITGPGGETQYF	TGCAGTGCTCCCGACATAACCGGACCGGGAGGGGAGACCCAGTACTTC